This TCR beta chain stems from a study of cytomegalovirus exposure and HLA in healthy donors. Study conclusions and caveats: Sequencing likely produced, as an artifact, a cluster of highly shared sequence variants.

The germline V gene encodes CDR1 SQVTM and CDR2 ANQGSEA. V lost 6 bases to trimming and J lost 4 bases; unmatched junction nucleotides: 3. The CDR3 length is 12 residues. PCR used 60 Vbeta primers and 13 Jbeta primers. The data were produced by immunoSEQ multiplex PCR, yet TCRdb's version contains in-frame clones alone and is incomplete. The table has roughly 190,000 clones, under 85% seen once. Comment on this clone: Antigen: not known.

The rearrangement joins TRBV29-1 to TRBJ1-2, with TRBD1 matching over 9 bases. This sequence originates from a woman aged 45 to 65 in good health and CMV-seropositive. Source material: PBMCs. The CDR3 coding sequence is TGCAGCGTCGGGACAGGGATCTATGGCTACACCTTC. Its translation: CSVGTGIYGYTF. The full variable domain, rest sourced from reference TRBV29-1 and TRBJ1-2, is SAVISQKPSRDICQRGTSLTIQCQVDSQVTMMFWYRQQPGQSLTLIATANQGSEATYESGFVIDKFPISRPNLTFSTLTVSNMSPEDSSIYLCSVGTGIYGYTFGSGTRLTVV.